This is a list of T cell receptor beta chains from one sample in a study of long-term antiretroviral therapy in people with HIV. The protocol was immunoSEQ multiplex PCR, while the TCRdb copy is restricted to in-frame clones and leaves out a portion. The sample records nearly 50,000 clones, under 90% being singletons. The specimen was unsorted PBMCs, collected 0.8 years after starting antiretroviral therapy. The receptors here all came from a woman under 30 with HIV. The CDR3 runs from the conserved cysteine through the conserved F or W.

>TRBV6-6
CASSYSTGRPYEQYF
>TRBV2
CASSLDRILSGNTIYF
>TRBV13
CASSPTPGGYEQYF
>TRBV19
CASRHRVETYEQYF
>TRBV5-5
CASRQRPRQLEHYEQYF
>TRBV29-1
CSVVIGGRGEQYF
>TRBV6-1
CASSEAAGANTGELFF
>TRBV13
CASSLGGGSWAIDEQFF
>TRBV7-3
CASSLKGGPQETQYF
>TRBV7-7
CASSNRQQPQHF
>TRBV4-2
CASSQGLAEIQYF
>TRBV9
CASSVEGVGGFGELFF
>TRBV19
CASSILTADQPQHF
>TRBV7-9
CASSLGFDKATTYGYTF
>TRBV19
CASSLTSNTEAFF
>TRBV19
CASSTQTGGSQPQHF
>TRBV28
CASSPSTGRIHNEQFF
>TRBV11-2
CASSLGRTSTDTQYF
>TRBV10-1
CASTSSGSAAQYF
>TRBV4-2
CASSRRQGGNTEAFF
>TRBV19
CASSLGLAGEEGETQYF
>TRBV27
CASSLYPGRDGYTF
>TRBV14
CASSQGDRVPEQYF
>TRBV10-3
CAISEATTREKLFF
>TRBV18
CASSPPVRAEASGYTF
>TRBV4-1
CASSQGAGNPYEQYF
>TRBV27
CASSPGHSNQPQHF
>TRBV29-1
CSVIRGIEAFF
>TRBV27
CASSGAYEQYF
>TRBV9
CASSEDTTYNSPLHF
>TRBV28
CASSLEDYTYEQYF
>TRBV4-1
CASSQPGNQETQYF
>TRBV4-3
CASSQERPSTDTQYF
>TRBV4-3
CASSVGSGSSDEQFF
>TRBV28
CASLPGPPNYGYTF
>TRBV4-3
CASSQDLYRTLGQYF
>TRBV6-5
CASSYSSGNTGELFF
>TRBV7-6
CASSLVSGSGVAKNIQYF
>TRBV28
CASSSGTVLGNTIYF
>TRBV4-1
CASSQVVHTQNEQYF
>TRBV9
CASRKGTGELFF
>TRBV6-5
CASSRGQRSSYEQYF
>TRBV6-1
CASRAPGLPYEQYF
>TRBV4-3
CASSQVGLGGAANTGELFF
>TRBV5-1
CASSLSGQAHSGQYF
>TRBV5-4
CASSPRTSGSYEQYF
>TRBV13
CASRYTGPFEKLFF
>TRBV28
CASSFIGSLWGNQPQHF
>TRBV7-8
CASSLGSTRDNYGYTF
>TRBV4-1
CASSQDLGTGREQYF
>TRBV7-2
CASSKAHEQYF
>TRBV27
CASSSKGPSPSYGYTF
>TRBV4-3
CASSQEGESGRVNTDTQYF
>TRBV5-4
CASSYQPAGASNTGELFF
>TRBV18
CASSPARQEVHGYTF
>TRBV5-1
CASSSHDRLPYEQYF
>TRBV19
CASSEGSGANVLTF